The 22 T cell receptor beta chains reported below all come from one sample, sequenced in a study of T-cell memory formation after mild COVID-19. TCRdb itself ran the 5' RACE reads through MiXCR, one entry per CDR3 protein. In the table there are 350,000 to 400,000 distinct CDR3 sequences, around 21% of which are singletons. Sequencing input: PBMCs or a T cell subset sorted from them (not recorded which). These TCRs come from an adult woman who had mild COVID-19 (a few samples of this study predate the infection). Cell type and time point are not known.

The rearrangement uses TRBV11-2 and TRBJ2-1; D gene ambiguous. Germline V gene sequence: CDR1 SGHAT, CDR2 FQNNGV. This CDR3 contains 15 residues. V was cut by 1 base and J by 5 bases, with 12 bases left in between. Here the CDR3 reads CASSLVPLSDNEQFF. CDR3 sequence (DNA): TGTGCCAGCAGCTTAGTACCTCTGAGTGACAATGAGCAGTTCTTC.

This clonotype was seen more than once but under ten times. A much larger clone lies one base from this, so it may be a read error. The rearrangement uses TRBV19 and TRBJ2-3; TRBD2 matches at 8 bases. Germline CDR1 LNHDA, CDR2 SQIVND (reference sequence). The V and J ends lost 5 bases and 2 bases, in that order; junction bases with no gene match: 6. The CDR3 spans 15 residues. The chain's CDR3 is CASSSRAGATDTQYF. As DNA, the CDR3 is TGTGCCAGTAGTTCGCGAGCGGGAGCCACAGATACGCAGTATTTT.

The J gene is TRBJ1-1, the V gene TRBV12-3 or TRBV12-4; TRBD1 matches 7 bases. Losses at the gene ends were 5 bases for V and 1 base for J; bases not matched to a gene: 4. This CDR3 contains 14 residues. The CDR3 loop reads CASSPAGGNTEAFF. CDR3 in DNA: TGTGCCAGCAGTCCGGCAGGGGGGAACACTGAAGCTTTCTTT.

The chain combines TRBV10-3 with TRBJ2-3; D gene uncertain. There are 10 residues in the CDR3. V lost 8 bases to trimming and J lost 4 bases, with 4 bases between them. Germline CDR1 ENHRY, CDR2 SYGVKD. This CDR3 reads CAIGSDTQYF. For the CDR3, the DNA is TGTGCCATCGGTTCAGATACGCAGTATTTT.

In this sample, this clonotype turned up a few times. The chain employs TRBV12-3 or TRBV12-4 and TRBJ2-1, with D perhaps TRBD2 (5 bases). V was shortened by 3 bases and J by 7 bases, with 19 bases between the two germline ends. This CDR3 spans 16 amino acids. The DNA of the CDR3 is TGTGCCAGCAGTTTTCATATGGGAGCGTATATAAATGAGCAGTTCTTC. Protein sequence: CASSFHMGAYINEQFF.

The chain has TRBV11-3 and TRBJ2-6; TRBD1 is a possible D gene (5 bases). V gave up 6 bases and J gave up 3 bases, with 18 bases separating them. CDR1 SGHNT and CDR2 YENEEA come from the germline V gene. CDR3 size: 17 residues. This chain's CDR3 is CASSDDQGAGGANVLTF. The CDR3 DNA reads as TGTGCCAGCAGTGACGATCAAGGGGCCGGTGGGGCCAACGTCCTGACTTTC.

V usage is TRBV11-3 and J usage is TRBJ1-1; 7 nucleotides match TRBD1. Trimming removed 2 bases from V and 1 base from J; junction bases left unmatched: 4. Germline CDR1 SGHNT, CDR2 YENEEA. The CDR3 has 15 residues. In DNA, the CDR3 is TGTGCCAGCAGCTTACAGGGGGGACCGAACACTGAAGCTTTCTTT. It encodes CASSLQGGPNTEAFF.

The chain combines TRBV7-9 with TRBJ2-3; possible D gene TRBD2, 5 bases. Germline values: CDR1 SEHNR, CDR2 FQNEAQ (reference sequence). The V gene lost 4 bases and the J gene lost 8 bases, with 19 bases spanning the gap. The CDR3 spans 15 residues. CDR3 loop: CASSSDYLRVGTQYF. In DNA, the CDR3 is TGTGCCAGCAGCTCTGACTACCTGCGGGTTGGTACGCAGTATTTT.

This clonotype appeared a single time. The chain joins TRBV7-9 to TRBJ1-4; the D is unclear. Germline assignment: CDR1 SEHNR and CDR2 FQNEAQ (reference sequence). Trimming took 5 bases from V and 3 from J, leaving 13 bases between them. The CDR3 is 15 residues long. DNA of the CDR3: TGTGCCAGCAGCCAGGACGGTGCGGCTAATGAAAAACTGTTTTTT. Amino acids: CASSQDGAANEKLFF.

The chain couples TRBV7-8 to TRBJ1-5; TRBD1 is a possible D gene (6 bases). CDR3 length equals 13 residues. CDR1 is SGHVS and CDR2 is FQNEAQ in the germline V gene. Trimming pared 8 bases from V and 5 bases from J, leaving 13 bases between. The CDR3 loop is CASAGRGDQPQHF. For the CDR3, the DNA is TGTGCCAGCGCAGGCAGGGGTGATCAGCCCCAGCATTTT.

The CDR3 coding sequence is TGTGCCAGCAGCACGACTAGCGGAGCCACAGATACGCAGTATTTT. The encoded protein is CASSTTSGATDTQYF. The chain joins TRBV7-2 to TRBJ2-3; 9 bases fit TRBD2. Per germline, CDR1 SGHTA and CDR2 FQGNSA. The junction had 5 bases not matched to a gene; V was cut back by 5 bases and J by 2 bases. This CDR3 region has 15 residues.

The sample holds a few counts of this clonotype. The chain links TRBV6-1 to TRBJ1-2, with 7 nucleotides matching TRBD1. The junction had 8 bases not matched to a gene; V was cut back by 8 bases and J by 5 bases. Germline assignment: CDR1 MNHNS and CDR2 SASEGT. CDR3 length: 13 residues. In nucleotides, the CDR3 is TGTGCCAGCTATGCAGGGGGTCTTTATGGCTACACCTTC. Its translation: CASYAGGLYGYTF.

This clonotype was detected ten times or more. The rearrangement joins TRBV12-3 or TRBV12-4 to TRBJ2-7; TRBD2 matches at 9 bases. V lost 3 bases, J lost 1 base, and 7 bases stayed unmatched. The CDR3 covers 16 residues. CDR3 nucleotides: TGTGCCAGCAGTTTTGAGGGCGGGGGGGTTTCCTACGAGCAGTACTTC. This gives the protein CASSFEGGGVSYEQYF.

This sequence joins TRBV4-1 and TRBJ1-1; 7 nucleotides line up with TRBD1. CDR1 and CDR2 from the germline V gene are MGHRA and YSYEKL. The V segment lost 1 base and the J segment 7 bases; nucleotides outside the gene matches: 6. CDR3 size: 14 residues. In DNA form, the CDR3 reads TGCGCCAGCAGCCAAGCCGGGACAGATTTTGAAGCTTTCTTT. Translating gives CASSQAGTDFEAFF.

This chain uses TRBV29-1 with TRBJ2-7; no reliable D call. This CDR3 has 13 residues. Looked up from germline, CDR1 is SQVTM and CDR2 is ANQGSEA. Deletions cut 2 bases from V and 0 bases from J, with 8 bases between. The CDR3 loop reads CSVESRTSYEQYF. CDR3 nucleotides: TGCAGCGTTGAATCGCGGACCTCCTACGAGCAGTACTTC.

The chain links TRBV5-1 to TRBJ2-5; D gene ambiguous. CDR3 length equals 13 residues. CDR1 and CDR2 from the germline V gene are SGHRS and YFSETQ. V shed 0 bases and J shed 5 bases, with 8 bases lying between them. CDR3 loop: CASSLENGETQYF. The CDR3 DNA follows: TGCGCCAGCAGCTTGGAAAACGGGGAGACCCAGTACTTC.

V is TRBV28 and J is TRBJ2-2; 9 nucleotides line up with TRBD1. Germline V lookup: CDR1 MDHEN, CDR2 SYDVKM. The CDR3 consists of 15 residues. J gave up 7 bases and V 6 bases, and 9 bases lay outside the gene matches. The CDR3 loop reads CASRGGTGISGELFF. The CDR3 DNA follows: TGTGCCAGCAGAGGGGGGACAGGGATTAGCGGGGAGCTGTTTTTT.

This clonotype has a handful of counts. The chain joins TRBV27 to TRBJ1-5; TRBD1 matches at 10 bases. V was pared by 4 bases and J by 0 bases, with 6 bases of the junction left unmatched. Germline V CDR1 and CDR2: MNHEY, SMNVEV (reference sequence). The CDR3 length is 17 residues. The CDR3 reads CASSSGQGGNSNQPQHF. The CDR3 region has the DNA TGTGCCAGCAGTTCTGGACAGGGGGGTAATAGCAATCAGCCCCAGCATTTT.

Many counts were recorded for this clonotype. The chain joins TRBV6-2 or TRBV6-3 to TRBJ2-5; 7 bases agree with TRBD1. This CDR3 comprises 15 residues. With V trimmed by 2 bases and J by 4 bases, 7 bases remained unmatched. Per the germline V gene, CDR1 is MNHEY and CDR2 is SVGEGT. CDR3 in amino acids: CASSYQAGTAETQYF. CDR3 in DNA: TGTGCCAGCAGTTACCAGGCCGGGACAGCAGAGACCCAGTACTTC.

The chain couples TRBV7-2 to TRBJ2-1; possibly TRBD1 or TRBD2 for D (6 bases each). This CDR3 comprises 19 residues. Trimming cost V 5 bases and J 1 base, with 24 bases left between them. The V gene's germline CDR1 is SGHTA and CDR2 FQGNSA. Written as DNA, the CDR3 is TGTGCCAGCAGCGATAGGTGGGGGGCAGGCAGGCGATCCTACAATGAGCAGTTCTTC. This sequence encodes CASSDRWGAGRRSYNEQFF.

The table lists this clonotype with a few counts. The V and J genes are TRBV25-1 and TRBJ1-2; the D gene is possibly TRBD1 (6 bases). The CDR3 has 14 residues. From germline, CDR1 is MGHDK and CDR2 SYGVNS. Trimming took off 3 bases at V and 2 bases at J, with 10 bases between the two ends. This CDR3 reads CASSDTRGNYGYTF. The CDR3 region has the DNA TGTGCCAGCAGTGACACTAGGGGGAACTATGGCTACACCTTC.

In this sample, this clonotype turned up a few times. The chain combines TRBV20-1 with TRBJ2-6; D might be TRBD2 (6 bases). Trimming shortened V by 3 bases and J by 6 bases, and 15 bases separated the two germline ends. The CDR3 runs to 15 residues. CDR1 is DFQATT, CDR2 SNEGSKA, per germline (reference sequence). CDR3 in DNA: TGCAGTGCTAGGGGCGGGGACGTCTTGGCCAACGTCCTGACTTTC. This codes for CSARGGDVLANVLTF.